One sample yielded the 27 T cell receptor beta chains listed below, sequenced in a study of CD8 T cells in Susac syndrome. Reverse transcription of 0.5 to 1 ug RNA was carried out with random hexamers. Via MiXCR, TCRdb re-called the immunoSEQ multiplex PCR reads, giving one row per CDR3 protein. The table includes 300,000 or so distinct CDR3 sequences, 92% detected once. Sequencing was carried out using CD4+ T cells from PBMCs. The receptors originated from a human donor with multiple sclerosis.

This clonotype was counted a few times. The V and J genes are TRBV5-4 and TRBJ2-3; D not resolved. Germline values: CDR1 SGHNT, CDR2 YYREEE (reference sequence). The length of the CDR3 is 14 residues. Between the trimmed V and J ends, which lost 7 bases and 5 bases, there was a span of 17 bases. CDR3 protein: CASAWAVEEDTQYF. Written as DNA, the CDR3 is TGTGCCAGCGCCTGGGCAGTTGAAGAAGATACGCAGTATTTT.

The V call is TRBV29-1, the J call TRBJ1-1; 7 positions agree with TRBD1. Germline V gene sequence: CDR1 SQVTM, CDR2 ANQGSEA. The CDR3 spans 14 residues. V shed 7 bases, J shed 5 bases, and the junction held 13 bases outside the gene matches. The CDR3 DNA reads TGCAGCGGATCCGACAGGGTCGTCGCAACTGAAGCTTTCTTT. Translation: CSGSDRVVATEAFF. Full variable domain (rest looked up from reference TRBV29-1 and TRBJ1-1): SAVISQKPSRDICQRGTSLTIQCQVDSQVTMMFWYRQQPGQSLTLIATANQGSEATYESGFVIDKFPISRPNLTFSTLTVSNMSPEDSSIYLCSGSDRVVATEAFFGQGTRLTVV.

The V and J genes are TRBV5-4 and TRBJ2-2; tentatively, D is TRBD1 or TRBD2 (5 bases each). The germline CDR1 and CDR2 sequences are SGHNT and YYREEE (reference sequence). The CDR3 spans 15 residues. Deletions cut 4 bases from V and 3 bases from J, with 13 bases between. The CDR3 DNA reads as TGTGCCAGCAGCGTCGGGGACCGATACACCGGGGAGCTGTTTTTT. Amino acid sequence: CASSVGDRYTGELFF.

In DNA form, the CDR3 reads TGCGCCAGCAGCTCAACCCCAGGGGCAACTAATGAAAAACTGTTTTTT. Its translation: CASSSTPGATNEKLFF. The chain links TRBV5-1 to TRBJ1-4, with TRBD1 as a possible D gene (6 bases). CDR3 length: 16 amino acids. Between the trimmed V and J ends, which lost 3 bases and 0 bases, there was a span of 12 bases. Germline V gives CDR1 SGHRS, CDR2 YFSETQ.

Only one count was recorded for this clonotype. The rearrangement uses TRBV30 and TRBJ1-1, with D possibly matching TRBD1 (5 bases). Trimming left V 0 bases short and J 2 bases short, with 13 bases between. The germline CDR1 and CDR2 sequences are GTSNPN and SVGIG (reference sequence). The CDR3 extends over 15 amino acids. CDR3 loop: CAWSVVGRGNTEAFF. CDR3 sequence (DNA): TGTGCCTGGAGTGTAGTTGGGAGGGGAAACACTGAAGCTTTCTTT.

The V call is TRBV29-1, the J call TRBJ2-5; possible D gene TRBD1, 6 bases. Trimming removed 4 bases at V and 4 bases at J, with 16 bases between. The CDR3 length is 14 residues. CDR1 and CDR2 from the germline V gene are SQVTM and ANQGSEA. The CDR3: CSVALTGSGETQYF. The CDR3 region has the DNA TGCAGCGTTGCCCTAACAGGGTCGGGAGAGACCCAGTACTTC.

This chain links TRBV9 with TRBJ1-1; a possible D gene is TRBD1 (6 bases). This CDR3 spans 14 amino acids. Trimming cost V 3 bases and J 8 bases, with 17 bases left between them. Germline V gene sequence: CDR1 SGDLS, CDR2 YYNGEE. The CDR3 reads CASSGRWDMPEAFF. CDR3 nucleotides: TGTGCCAGCAGCGGCCGGTGGGACATGCCCGAAGCTTTCTTT.

The chain uses TRBV29-1 and TRBJ1-2; the match to TRBD1 covers 9 bases. J was trimmed by 13 bases and V by 3 bases; bases with no gene match: 24. Germline V gene sequence: CDR1 SQVTM, CDR2 ANQGSEA. The CDR3 runs 17 residues. CDR3 bases: TGCAGCGTTGATGGGGGGACAGGGCTATACTCATCCTTCTCGACCACCTTC. Amino acid sequence: CSVDGGTGLYSSFSTTF.

The chain employs TRBV11-3 and TRBJ1-1; 9 positions match TRBD1. CDR3 length: 14 residues. CDR1 and CDR2 (germline): SGHNT, YENEEA. Trimming removed 4 bases from V and 3 bases from J; junction bases left unmatched: 3. CDR3 amino acids: CASSSRQGDTEAFF. CDR3 bases: TGTGCCAGCAGCTCACGACAGGGGGACACTGAAGCTTTCTTT. The variable domain in full, completed from reference TRBV11-3 and TRBJ1-1, reads EAGVVQSPRYKIIEKKQPVAFWCNPISGHNTLYWYLQNLGQGPELLIRYENEEAVDDSQLPKDRFSAERLKGVDSTLKIQPAELGDSAVYLCASSSRQGDTEAFFGQGTRLTVV.

This chain links TRBV5-1 with TRBJ2-6; unclear D gene. Germline CDR1 SGHRS, CDR2 YFSETQ. The germline V and J ends were trimmed by 4 bases and 0 bases, with 8 bases remaining between them. The CDR3 has 15 residues. The CDR3 DNA sequence: TGCGCCAGCAGCCCAGTGTACTCTGGGGCCAACGTCCTGACTTTC. Translated: CASSPVYSGANVLTF.

The J gene is TRBJ2-1, the V gene TRBV4-1, with 10 bases matching TRBD2. This CDR3 spans 15 amino acids. The V gene's germline CDR1 is MGHRA and CDR2 YSYEKL. V dropped 1 base and J dropped 9; count of bases not matched to a gene: 6. Here the CDR3 reads CASSQGASGGLEQFF. The CDR3 DNA reads as TGCGCCAGCAGCCAAGGAGCTAGCGGGGGACTTGAGCAGTTCTTC.

The chain couples TRBV27 to TRBJ1-1; D not resolved. Between the trimmed V and J ends, which lost 7 bases and 0 bases, there was a span of 12 bases. The CDR3 is made up of 14 amino acids. Germline CDR1 and CDR2: MNHEY and SMNVEV (reference sequence). This CDR3 reads CASTPGPMNTEAFF. In DNA, the CDR3 is TGTGCCAGCACCCCCGGCCCTATGAACACTGAAGCTTTCTTT.

The rearrangement joins TRBV6-1 to TRBJ2-1; 14 bases line up with TRBD2. CDR1 is MNHNS and CDR2 is SASEGT in the germline V gene. This CDR3 region has 15 residues. The V and J ends lost 6 bases and 8 bases, in that order; junction bases with no gene match: 6. CDR3 protein: CASRPTSGRGDEQFF. CDR3 DNA sequence: TGTGCCAGCAGACCGACTAGCGGGAGGGGCGATGAGCAGTTCTTC.

The chain recombines TRBV5-4 with TRBJ2-7, with D perhaps TRBD2 (6 bases). The V and J ends lost 4 bases and 4 bases respectively, with 12 bases between them. There are 13 residues in the CDR3. Per the germline V gene, CDR1 is SGHNT and CDR2 is YYREEE (reference sequence). The CDR3 nucleotides read TGTGCCAGCAGCCTTAGCGGATTTTACGAGCAGTACTTC. This encodes CASSLSGFYEQYF. The full variable domain, in which reference TRBV5-4 and TRBJ2-7 provide the parts outside the CDR3, is ETGVTQSPTHLIKTRGQQVTLRCSSQSGHNTVSWYQQALGQGPQFIFQYYREEENGRGNFPPRFSGLQFPNYSSELNVNALELDDSALYLCASSLSGFYEQYFGPGTRLTVT.

The chain uses TRBV29-1 and TRBJ1-1; no clear D. This CDR3 comprises 14 residues. Germline V lookup: CDR1 SQVTM, CDR2 ANQGSEA. The V end lost 2 bases, the J end lost 1 base, and 11 bases lay between the germline ends. The CDR3 sequence: CSVEPGNQNTEAFF. CDR3 DNA sequence: TGCAGCGTTGAACCCGGGAACCAGAACACTGAAGCTTTCTTT.

The V and J genes are TRBV29-1 and TRBJ1-1; D ambiguous. This CDR3 has 14 amino acids. Trimming took 2 bases from V and 0 from J, leaving 10 bases between them. Germline assignment: CDR1 SQVTM and CDR2 ANQGSEA. CDR3 nucleotide sequence: TGCAGCGTTGAAAGAGAGGTCATGAACACTGAAGCTTTCTTT. Translation gives CSVEREVMNTEAFF.

The J gene is TRBJ2-5, the V gene TRBV5-8; 8 bases map to TRBD2. CDR3 length equals 16 residues. With 9 bases clipped from V and 4 bases from J, the junction kept 17 bases outside the gene matches. Germline V gene sequence: CDR1 SGHTS, CDR2 YDEGEE. The CDR3 here is CATTTGGGPIGETQYF. The CDR3 DNA reads TGTGCCACTACCACGGGAGGGGGGCCCATAGGAGAGACCCAGTACTTC.

V is TRBV7-9 and J is TRBJ2-1, with TRBD2 matching 12 bases. Germline values: CDR1 SEHNR, CDR2 FQNEAQ (reference sequence). This CDR3 has 15 residues. Losses at the gene ends were 5 bases for V and 8 bases for J; bases not matched to a gene: 7. CDR3 coding DNA: TGTGCCAGCAGCCTAGGACTAGCGGGACGGGATGAGCAGTTCTTC. This translates into CASSLGLAGRDEQFF.

The V call is TRBV11-2, the J call TRBJ2-7; 13 bases agree with TRBD2. V lost 1 base and J lost 6; bases outside the gene matches: 0. Germline loops: CDR1 SGHAT, CDR2 FQNNGV. The CDR3 spans 14 residues. The CDR3 DNA follows: TGTGCCAGCAGCTTAGGGACTAGCGGGAGCGAGCAGTACTTC. Translated: CASSLGTSGSEQYF.

The V call is TRBV20-1, the J call TRBJ2-3; no definite D call. V lost 5 bases and J lost 4, with 7 bases in between. Germline V gives CDR1 DFQATT, CDR2 SNEGSKA (reference sequence). The CDR3 contains 11 residues. CDR3 protein: CSAFSPDTQYF. The CDR3 coding sequence is TGCAGTGCTTTTTCTCCAGATACGCAGTATTTT.

This clonotype was seen only a few times. The CDR3 is CASSQGTSGSYEQYF. The CDR3 DNA sequence: TGTGCCAGCAGCCAAGGGACTAGCGGTTCCTACGAGCAGTACTTC. The chain joins TRBV3-1 to TRBJ2-7; 10 bases are a match to TRBD2. J lost 1 base, V lost 1 base, and 1 base had no gene match. In germline, CDR1 is LGHDT, CDR2 YNNKEL (reference sequence). This CDR3 is built from 15 residues.

The rearrangement uses TRBV3-1 and TRBJ2-7; tentatively, D is TRBD1 or TRBD2 (5 bases each). V shed 4 bases and J shed 6 bases, with 13 bases lying between them. Germline lookup yields CDR1 LGHDT and CDR2 YNNKEL (reference sequence). The CDR3 covers 13 residues. CDR3 sequence: CASSRSGRGEQYF. CDR3 nucleotide sequence: TGTGCCAGCAGCCGCTCGGGACGGGGCGAGCAGTACTTC.

The genes are TRBV20-1 and TRBJ1-6; 10 bases line up with TRBD1. CDR3 length equals 13 residues. V lost 7 bases and J lost 8; bases outside the gene matches: 5. Germline-derived CDR1 and CDR2 are DFQATT and SNEGSKA (reference sequence). The CDR3 spells CSGQGARDSPLHF. In nucleotides, the CDR3 is TGCAGTGGACAGGGGGCTCGGGATTCACCCCTCCACTTT.

This clonotype was found a few times. The rearrangement joins TRBV7-3 to TRBJ1-1, with unresolved D. Germline V gene lookup returns CDR1 SGHTA and CDR2 FQGTGA. The V end was cut by 5 bases, the J end by 4 bases, with 11 bases between. The CDR3 is 13 residues long. The CDR3 spells CASSPQVGTEAFF. The CDR3 nucleotides are TGTGCCAGCAGCCCGCAGGTCGGCACTGAAGCTTTCTTT.

In this sample, this clonotype turned up once. The V call is TRBV5-1, the J call TRBJ2-2; D may be TRBD1 or TRBD2 (5 bases each). This CDR3 is built from 14 residues. Trimming took 4 bases from V and 4 from J, leaving 11 bases between them. The germline V gene encodes CDR1 SGHRS and CDR2 YFSETQ. CDR3 region: CASSVRDGTGELFF. CDR3 in DNA: TGCGCCAGCAGCGTCCGGGACGGCACCGGGGAGCTGTTTTTT. The variable domain in full, with the rest retrieved from reference TRBV5-1 and TRBJ2-2, is KAGVTQTPRYLIKTRGQQVTLSCSPISGHRSVSWYQQTPGQGLQFLFEYFSETQRNKGNFPGRFSGRQFSNSRSEMNVSTLELGDSALYLCASSVRDGTGELFFGEGSRLTVL.

This chain uses TRBV12-3 or TRBV12-4 with TRBJ2-7, with D unresolved. V was clipped by 8 bases and J by 9 bases, with 17 bases between them. The CDR3 is 12 residues long. CDR3 sequence: CASSTWPVTQYF. CDR3 nucleotide sequence: TGTGCCAGCTCGACTTGGCCCGTAACGCAGTACTTC.

This clonotype was observed once. V usage is TRBV3-1 and J usage is TRBJ2-5, with 13 positions matching TRBD2. V was clipped by 4 bases and J by 5 bases; unmatched bases: 7. CDR1 and CDR2 (germline): LGHDT, YNNKEL (reference sequence). CDR3 length: 16 amino acids. The CDR3 DNA reads as TGTGCCAGCAGCCTCCGGACTAGCGGGAGAGGGGAGACCCAGTACTTC. Encoded protein: CASSLRTSGRGETQYF.